These 24 T cell receptor beta chains share one sample of origin, sequenced in a study of Ad26.COV2.S vaccination and SARS-CoV-2 variants. The treatment is: about 20 received Ad26.COV2.S at low or high dose, single or two shots; about 5 received placebo; per-sample allocation not given. Day 63 following the first vaccine or placebo injection was when the samples were taken. Sequencing used immunoSEQ multiplex PCR; TCRdb keeps in-frame clones, though not all of them. Seen here are fewer than 400,000 clones, less than 90% observed once, and the top ten hold around 3.4%. The sequencing used peripheral blood, collected in a trial of Ad26.COV2.S vaccine versus placebo. The receptors were gathered from a person between 18 and 65 years old who received the Ad26.COV2.S COVID-19 vaccine or a placebo.

The V gene is TRBV27, the J gene TRBJ2-2, with D unclear. The CDR3 is 12 residues long. Germline V lookup: CDR1 MNHEY, CDR2 SMNVEV (reference sequence). V shed 5 bases and J shed 6 bases, with 7 bases lying between them. The CDR3 nucleotides are TGTGCCAGCAGTGCGAGGCCCGGGGAGCTGTTTTTT. This sequence encodes CASSARPGELFF.

The gene calls are TRBV7-4 and TRBJ1-4; 9 positions match TRBD1. There are 17 residues in the CDR3. Trimming took 5 bases from V and 8 from J; bases not matched to a gene: 15. Per germline, CDR1 SGHVT and CDR2 SQSDAQ. The CDR3 DNA reads TGTGCCAGCAGCCTCGGGACAGGGTATGGTTGTAGCGAAAAACTGTTTTTT. Its protein is CASSLGTGYGCSEKLFF.

V and J are TRBV10-2 and TRBJ2-1; D unclear. The germline V gene has CDR1 WSHSY and CDR2 SAAADI. Deletions cut 3 bases from V and 8 bases from J, with 17 bases between. CDR3 length: 15 residues. The CDR3 loop reads CASSDHGSMRHEQFF. In DNA form, the CDR3 reads TGCGCCAGCAGTGACCATGGCAGTATGAGGCATGAGCAGTTCTTC.

The V call is TRBV3-1 (or the pseudogene TRBV3-2), the J call TRBJ1-1, with a tentative D call TRBD1 (5 bases). V lost 11 bases to trimming and J lost 11 bases, with 15 bases between them. There are 10 residues in the CDR3. Germline V gene sequence: CDR1 LGHDT, CDR2 YNNKEL (reference sequence). CDR3 in amino acids: CAHRVQEAFF. CDR3 coding DNA: TGTGCCCACCGGGTACAGGAGGCTTTCTTT.

This clone was picked up a small number of times. The V call is TRBV6-4, the J call TRBJ2-3, with 9 bases matching TRBD1. CDR1 is MRHNA and CDR2 is SNTAGT in the germline V gene. V shed 4 bases and J 4 bases; nucleotides not matched to a gene: 6. CDR3 size: 15 residues. CDR3 nucleotide sequence: TGTGCCAGCAGTGCCTCTGGGACAGGGCCAGATACGCAGTATTTT. The encoded protein is CASSASGTGPDTQYF.

This sequence joins TRBV3-1 (or the pseudogene TRBV3-2) and TRBJ1-1; D remains ambiguous. The CDR3 has 15 amino acids. Germline V gene sequence: CDR1 LGHDT, CDR2 YNNKEL (reference sequence). Trimming pared 1 base from V and 4 bases from J, leaving 13 bases between. CDR3 sequence (DNA): TGTGCCAGCAGCCAAGCCCAAGGGTGGGTCACTGAAGCTTTCTTT. This sequence encodes CASSQAQGWVTEAFF.

The chain is built from TRBV5-1 and TRBJ1-3; D is unresolved. The CDR3 length is 15 residues. V shed 0 bases and J shed 0 bases, with 7 bases lying between them. Germline V lookup: CDR1 SGHRS, CDR2 YFSETQ. The CDR3 nucleotides are TGCGCCAGCAGCTTGGCATCTGGCTCTGGAAACACCATATATTTT. Translating gives CASSLASGSGNTIYF. The full variable domain, its missing parts supplied by reference TRBV5-1 and TRBJ1-3, is KAGVTQTPRYLIKTRGQQVTLSCSPISGHRSVSWYQQTPGQGLQFLFEYFSETQRNKGNFPGRFSGRQFSNSRSEMNVSTLELGDSALYLCASSLASGSGNTIYFGEGSWLTVV.

The chain links TRBV4-3 to TRBJ2-1, with TRBD1 matching over 7 bases. The CDR3 has 16 amino acids. Germline-derived CDR1 and CDR2 are LGHNA and YSLEER. The junction had 6 bases not matched to a gene; V was cut back by 2 bases and J by 2 bases. The CDR3 coding sequence is TGCGCCAGCAGCCAAAGGACAGGAGAACCCTACAATGAGCAGTTCTTC. This gives the protein CASSQRTGEPYNEQFF.

This chain connects TRBV2 to TRBJ1-2; TRBD1 matches at 12 bases. Germline-derived CDR1 and CDR2 are SNHLY and FYNNEI. With V trimmed by 2 bases and J by 12 bases, 4 bases remained unmatched. The CDR3 consists of 13 residues. CDR3 region: CASSEWGTGGNTF. CDR3 sequence (DNA): TGTGCCAGCAGTGAATGGGGGACAGGGGGCAACACCTTC. The variable domain in full, completed from reference TRBV2 and TRBJ1-2, reads EPEVTQTPSHQVTQMGQEVILRCVPISNHLYFYWYRQILGQKVEFLVSFYNNEISEKSEIFDDQFSVERPDGSNFTLKIRSTKLEDSAMYFCASSEWGTGGNTFGSGTRLTVV.

The rearrangement links TRBV7-2 to TRBJ1-3; tentative D call: TRBD1 (6 bases). The V gene's germline CDR1 is SGHTA and CDR2 FQGNSA. The CDR3 has 15 amino acids. With 1 base removed from V and 1 base from J, the gap between germline ends came to 8 bases. The CDR3 sequence: CASSLGGTSGNTIYF. The CDR3, as DNA: TGTGCCAGCAGCTTAGGAGGGACATCTGGAAACACCATATATTTT.

The chain carries TRBV13 and TRBJ1-2; a weak D match, TRBD1 (6 bases). The CDR3 length is 14 residues. Trimming took 5 bases from V and 6 from J, leaving 16 bases between them. Germline V CDR1 and CDR2: PRHDT, FYEKMQ (reference sequence). CDR3 sequence: CASSPGRGENGYTF. Written as DNA, the CDR3 is TGTGCCAGCAGCCCAGGGAGGGGGGAAAATGGCTACACCTTC.

This clone was recorded only once. The chain couples TRBV11-2 to TRBJ2-3, with 8 bases lining up with TRBD1. In germline, CDR1 is SGHAT, CDR2 FQNNGV. Trimming removed 5 bases from V and 0 bases from J; junction bases left unmatched: 4. The CDR3 has 15 residues. The CDR3 spells CASSRRTGSTDTQYF. The DNA of the CDR3 is TGTGCCAGCAGCCGAAGGACAGGGAGCACAGATACGCAGTATTTT.

V gene TRBV10-1 combines with J gene TRBJ2-1, with 11 nucleotides matching TRBD2. Looked up from germline, CDR1 is WNHNN and CDR2 is SYGVQD (reference sequence). Trimming removed 5 bases from V and 7 bases from J; junction bases left unmatched: 10. The CDR3 is 16 amino acids. CDR3 protein: CASSQTLAGAMNEQFF. DNA of the CDR3: TGCGCCAGCAGTCAAACACTAGCGGGGGCGATGAATGAGCAGTTCTTC.

The gene calls are TRBV5-1 and TRBJ2-1; D gene unclear. In germline, CDR1 is SGHRS, CDR2 YFSETQ. Deletions cut 0 bases from V and 0 bases from J, with 10 bases between. The CDR3 sequence is 16 residues long. CDR3 bases: TGCGCCAGCAGCTTGGGTCAGCAGAGCTCCTACAATGAGCAGTTCTTC. Amino acid sequence: CASSLGQQSSYNEQFF.

This sequence joins TRBV11-2 and TRBJ2-2; D unclear. Germline V gene sequence: CDR1 SGHAT, CDR2 FQNNGV. Between the trimmed V and J ends, which lost 1 base and 3 bases, there was a span of 6 bases. This CDR3 comprises 14 residues. The DNA of the CDR3 is TGTGCCAGCAGCTTAGGCGGCTACACCGGGGAGCTGTTTTTT. It codes for CASSLGGYTGELFF.

The genes are TRBV15 and TRBJ1-1; D is unclear. This CDR3 is 12 amino acids long. Germline CDR1 is LNHNV and CDR2 is YYDKDF (reference sequence). V was cut by 0 bases and J by 10 bases, with 9 bases left in between. The CDR3 protein is CATSRDLRRAFF. CDR3 in DNA: TGTGCCACCAGCAGAGACTTGAGGCGAGCTTTCTTT.

This chain joins TRBV29-1 and TRBJ2-5; D is perhaps TRBD1 (5 bases). The V gene's germline CDR1 is SQVTM and CDR2 ANQGSEA. Trimming took off 0 bases at V and 7 bases at J, with 12 bases between the two ends. The CDR3 runs 13 residues. The DNA of the CDR3 is TGCAGCGTTGAAGAGGGCGCAGGGTGGACCCAGTACTTC. Amino acid sequence: CSVEEGAGWTQYF.

The chain links TRBV6-5 to TRBJ1-3, with D maybe TRBD1 (5 bases). Germline CDR1 MNHEY, CDR2 SVGAGI. V was trimmed by 5 bases and J by 0 bases, leaving 8 bases between them. This CDR3 is built from 14 residues. The CDR3 DNA is TGTGCCAGCAGTCCAGGGATCTCTGGAAACACCATATATTTT. This translates into CASSPGISGNTIYF.

The V call is TRBV6-1, the J call TRBJ2-3; 9 bases line up with TRBD2. V gave up 1 base and J gave up 0 bases; unmatched junction bases: 14. Germline CDR1 reads MNHNS; CDR2 reads SASEGT. The CDR3 length is 20 residues. This CDR3 is CASSEGDSGGVPSSTDTQYF. Here the CDR3 DNA reads TGTGCCAGCAGTGAAGGGGATAGCGGGGGAGTCCCTTCTAGCACAGATACGCAGTATTTT.

This clone was observed a single time. The chain is built from TRBV4-2 and TRBJ2-3; 10 bases map to TRBD2. Germline CDR1 and CDR2: LGHNA and YNFKEQ. The CDR3 covers 17 residues. The ends lost 0 bases at V and 11 bases at J; junction bases unmatched: 14. The CDR3 nucleotides read TGTGCCAGCAGCCAAGACGGACTAGCGGACCCAAGGGACGGGCAGTATTTT. The encoded protein is CASSQDGLADPRDGQYF.

J is TRBJ2-3 and V is TRBV10-2; 10 nucleotides agree with TRBD2. Germline V lookup: CDR1 WSHSY, CDR2 SAAADI. The CDR3 contains 14 residues. The trim removed 8 bases at V and 2 bases at J, leaving 4 bases unmatched. The CDR3 nucleotides are TGCGCCAGCTCCGGGACTAGCGACACAGATACGCAGTATTTT. As protein: CASSGTSDTDTQYF.

V is TRBV5-1 and J is TRBJ2-3, with unresolved D. V lost 0 bases and J 7 bases, leaving 6 bases between the germline ends. This CDR3 contains 12 residues. Germline values: CDR1 SGHRS, CDR2 YFSETQ. Written as DNA, the CDR3 is TGCGCCAGCAGCTTGGGACAATATACGCAGTATTTT. Protein product: CASSLGQYTQYF.

There are a few counts of this clone. The CDR3 DNA sequence: TGTGCCAGCAGTTTGAATCCAGGGGATAATTCACCCCTCCACTTT. Amino acid sequence: CASSLNPGDNSPLHF. The chain carries TRBV28 and TRBJ1-6, with D maybe TRBD1 (6 bases). V dropped 3 bases and J dropped 5 bases, with 11 bases sitting between them. The CDR3 contains 15 residues. CDR1 MDHEN and CDR2 SYDVKM come from the germline V gene.

The gene calls are TRBV7-9 and TRBJ2-2; TRBD2 might be the D (6 bases). The CDR3 is made up of 17 amino acids. Trimming removed 5 bases from V and 0 bases from J, with 16 bases in between. CDR1 and CDR2 (germline): SEHNR, FQNEAQ (reference sequence). CDR3: CASSQPGGASNTGELFF. In nucleotides, the CDR3 is TGTGCCAGCAGCCAGCCCGGCGGGGCCTCGAACACCGGGGAGCTGTTTTTT.